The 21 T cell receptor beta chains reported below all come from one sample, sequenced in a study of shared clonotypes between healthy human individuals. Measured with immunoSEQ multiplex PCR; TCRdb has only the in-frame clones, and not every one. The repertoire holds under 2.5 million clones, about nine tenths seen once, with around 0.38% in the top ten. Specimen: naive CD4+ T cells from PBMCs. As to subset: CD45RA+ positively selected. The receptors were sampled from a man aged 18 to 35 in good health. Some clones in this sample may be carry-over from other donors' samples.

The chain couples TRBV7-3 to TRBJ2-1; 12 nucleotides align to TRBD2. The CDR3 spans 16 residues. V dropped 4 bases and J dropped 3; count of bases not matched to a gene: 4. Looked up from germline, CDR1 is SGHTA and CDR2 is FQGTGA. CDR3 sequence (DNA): TGTGCCAGCAGCTCCCGGACTAGCGGGAACTACAATGAGCAGTTCTTC. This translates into CASSSRTSGNYNEQFF.

CDR3 in DNA: TGTGCCACCAAAACAGGGGCCCACCAAGAGACCCAGTACTTC. Translation gives CATKTGAHQETQYF. The V call is TRBV6-1, the J call TRBJ2-5, with 7 bases fitting TRBD1. V lost 10 bases, J lost 0 bases, and 8 bases stayed unmatched. Germline CDR1 and CDR2: MNHNS and SASEGT. The CDR3 length is 14 residues.

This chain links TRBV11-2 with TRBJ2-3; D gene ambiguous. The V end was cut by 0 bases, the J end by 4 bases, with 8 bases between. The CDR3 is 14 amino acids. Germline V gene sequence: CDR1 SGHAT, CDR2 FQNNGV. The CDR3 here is CASSLDSGPDTQYF. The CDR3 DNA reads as TGTGCCAGCAGCTTAGATTCGGGTCCAGATACGCAGTATTTT.

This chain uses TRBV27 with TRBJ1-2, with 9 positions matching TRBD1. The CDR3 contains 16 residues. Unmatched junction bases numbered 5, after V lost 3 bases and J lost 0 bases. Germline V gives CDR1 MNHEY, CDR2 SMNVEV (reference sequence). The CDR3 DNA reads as TGTGCCAGCAGTTTTACAGGGGGCGCCCCTAACTATGGCTACACCTTC. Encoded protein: CASSFTGGAPNYGYTF.

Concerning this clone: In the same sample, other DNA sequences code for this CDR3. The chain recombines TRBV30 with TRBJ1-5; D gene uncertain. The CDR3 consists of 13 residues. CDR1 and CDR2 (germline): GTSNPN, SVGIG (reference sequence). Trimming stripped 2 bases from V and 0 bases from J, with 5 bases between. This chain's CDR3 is CAWSSSSNQPQHF. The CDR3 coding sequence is TGTGCCTGGAGTTCCTCTAGCAATCAGCCCCAGCATTTT.

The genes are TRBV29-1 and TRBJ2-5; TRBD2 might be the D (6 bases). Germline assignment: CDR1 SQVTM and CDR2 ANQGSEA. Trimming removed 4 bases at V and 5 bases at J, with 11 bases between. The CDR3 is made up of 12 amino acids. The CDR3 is CSVVSGGETQYF. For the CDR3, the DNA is TGCAGCGTTGTTAGCGGAGGGGAGACCCAGTACTTC. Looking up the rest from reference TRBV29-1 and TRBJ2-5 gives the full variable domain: SAVISQKPSRDICQRGTSLTIQCQVDSQVTMMFWYRQQPGQSLTLIATANQGSEATYESGFVIDKFPISRPNLTFSTLTVSNMSPEDSSIYLCSVVSGGETQYFGPGTRLLVL.

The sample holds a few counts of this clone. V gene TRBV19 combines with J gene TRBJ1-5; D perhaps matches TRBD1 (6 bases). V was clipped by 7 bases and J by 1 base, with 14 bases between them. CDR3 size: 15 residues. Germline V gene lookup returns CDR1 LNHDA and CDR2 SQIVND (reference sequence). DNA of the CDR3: TGTGCCAGTACCACAGGGAAGGGAAGCAATCAGCCCCAGCATTTT. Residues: CASTTGKGSNQPQHF.

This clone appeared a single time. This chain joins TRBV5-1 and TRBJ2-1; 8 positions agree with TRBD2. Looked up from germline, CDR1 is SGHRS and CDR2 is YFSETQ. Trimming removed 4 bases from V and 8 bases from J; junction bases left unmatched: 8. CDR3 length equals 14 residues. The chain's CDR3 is CASSPAGRVDEQFF. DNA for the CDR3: TGCGCCAGCAGCCCCGCCGGGAGGGTAGATGAGCAGTTCTTC.

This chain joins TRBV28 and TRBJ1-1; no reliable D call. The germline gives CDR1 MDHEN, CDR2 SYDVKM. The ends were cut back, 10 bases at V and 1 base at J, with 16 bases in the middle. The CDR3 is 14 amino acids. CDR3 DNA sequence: TGTGCCACCGGCGGCCCGGGCCAGAACACTGAAGCTTTCTTT. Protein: CATGGPGQNTEAFF.

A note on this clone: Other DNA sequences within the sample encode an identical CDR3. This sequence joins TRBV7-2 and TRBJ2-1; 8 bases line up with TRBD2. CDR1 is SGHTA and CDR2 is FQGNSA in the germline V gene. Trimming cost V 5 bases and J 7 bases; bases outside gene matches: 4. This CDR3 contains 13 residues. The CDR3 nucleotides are TGTGCCAGCAGCCCCCCTAGCGGGAATGAGCAGTTCTTC. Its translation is CASSPPSGNEQFF. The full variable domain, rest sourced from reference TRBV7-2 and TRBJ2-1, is GAGVSQSPSNKVTEKGKDVELRCDPISGHTALYWYRQSLGQGLEFLIYFQGNSAPDKSGLPSDRFSAERTGGSVSTLTIQRTQQEDSAVYLCASSPPSGNEQFFGPGTRLTVL.

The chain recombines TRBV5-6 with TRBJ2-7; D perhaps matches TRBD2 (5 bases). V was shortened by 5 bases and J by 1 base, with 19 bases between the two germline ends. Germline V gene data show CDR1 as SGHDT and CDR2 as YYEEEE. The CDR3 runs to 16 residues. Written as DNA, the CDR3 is TGTGCCAGCAGTGGGAGCCCAATGGGCGGGTCCTACGAGCAGTACTTC. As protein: CASSGSPMGGSYEQYF. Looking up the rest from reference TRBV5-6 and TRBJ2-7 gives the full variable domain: DAGVTQSPTHLIKTRGQQVTLRCSPKSGHDTVSWYQQALGQGPQFIFQYYEEEERQRGNFPDRFSGHQFPNYSSELNVNALLLGDSALYLCASSGSPMGGSYEQYFGPGTRLTVT.

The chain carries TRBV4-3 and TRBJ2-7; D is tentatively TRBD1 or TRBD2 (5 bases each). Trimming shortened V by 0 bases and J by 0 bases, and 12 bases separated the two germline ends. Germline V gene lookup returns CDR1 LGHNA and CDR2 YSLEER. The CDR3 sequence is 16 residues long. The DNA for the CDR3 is TGCGCCAGCAGCCAAGATAGCGCAGGGTACTCCTACGAGCAGTACTTC. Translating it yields CASSQDSAGYSYEQYF.

CDR3 nucleotides: TGCAGCGTTGAAGATCTGGGGGGAGATGGCTACACCTTC. Encoded protein: CSVEDLGGDGYTF. The rearrangement links TRBV29-1 to TRBJ1-2; a possible D gene is TRBD1 (5 bases). Germline CDR1 is SQVTM and CDR2 is ANQGSEA. V dropped 0 bases and J dropped 6 bases, with 11 bases sitting between them. There are 13 residues in the CDR3.

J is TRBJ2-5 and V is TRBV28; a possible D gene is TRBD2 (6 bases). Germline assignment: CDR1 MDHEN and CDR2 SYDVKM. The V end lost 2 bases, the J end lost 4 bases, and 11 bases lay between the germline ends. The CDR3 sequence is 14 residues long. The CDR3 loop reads CASSLALAPETQYF. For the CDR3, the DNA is TGTGCCAGCAGTTTAGCACTAGCTCCAGAGACCCAGTACTTC.

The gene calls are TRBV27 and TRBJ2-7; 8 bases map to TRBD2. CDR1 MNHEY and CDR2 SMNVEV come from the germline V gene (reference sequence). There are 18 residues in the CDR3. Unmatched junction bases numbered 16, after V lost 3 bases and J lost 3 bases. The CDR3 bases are TGTGCCAGCAGTTTTGCGCGGGAGGTCCTAAGTCCTTTCTACGAGCAGTACTTC. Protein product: CASSFAREVLSPFYEQYF.

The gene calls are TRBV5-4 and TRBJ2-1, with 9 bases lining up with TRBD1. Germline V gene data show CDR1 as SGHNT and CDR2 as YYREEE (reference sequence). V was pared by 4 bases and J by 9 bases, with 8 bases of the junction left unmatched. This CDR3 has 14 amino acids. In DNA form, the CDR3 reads TGTGCCAGCAGCGGCCGGGACAGGGCTAGTGAGCAGTTCTTC. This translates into CASSGRDRASEQFF.

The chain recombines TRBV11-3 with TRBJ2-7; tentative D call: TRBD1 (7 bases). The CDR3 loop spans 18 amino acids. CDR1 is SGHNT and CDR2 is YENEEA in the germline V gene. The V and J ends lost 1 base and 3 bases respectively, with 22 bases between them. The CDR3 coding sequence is TGTGCCAGCAGCTTAGGAGTAGGGCGGGACAGCCATTACTACGAGCAGTACTTC. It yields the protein CASSLGVGRDSHYYEQYF.

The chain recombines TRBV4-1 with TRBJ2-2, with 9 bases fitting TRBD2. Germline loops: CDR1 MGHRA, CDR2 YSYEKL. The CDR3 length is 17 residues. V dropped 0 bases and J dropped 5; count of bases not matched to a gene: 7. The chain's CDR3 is CASSQDLAGGRTGELFF. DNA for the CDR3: TGCGCCAGCAGCCAAGATCTCGCGGGAGGGAGGACCGGGGAGCTGTTTTTT.

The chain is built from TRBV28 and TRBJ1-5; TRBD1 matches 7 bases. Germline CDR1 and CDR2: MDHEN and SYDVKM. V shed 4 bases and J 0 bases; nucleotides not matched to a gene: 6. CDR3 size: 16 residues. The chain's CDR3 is CASSYYRGDSNQPQHF. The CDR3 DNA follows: TGTGCCAGCAGTTATTACAGGGGCGATAGCAATCAGCCCCAGCATTTT.

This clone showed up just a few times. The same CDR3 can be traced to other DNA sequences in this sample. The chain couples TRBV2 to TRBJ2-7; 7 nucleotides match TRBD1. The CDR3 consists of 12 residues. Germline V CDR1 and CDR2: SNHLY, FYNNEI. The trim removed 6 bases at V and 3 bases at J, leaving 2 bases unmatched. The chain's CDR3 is CASSRDSYEQYF. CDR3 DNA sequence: TGTGCCAGCAGCCGGGACAGCTACGAGCAGTACTTC.

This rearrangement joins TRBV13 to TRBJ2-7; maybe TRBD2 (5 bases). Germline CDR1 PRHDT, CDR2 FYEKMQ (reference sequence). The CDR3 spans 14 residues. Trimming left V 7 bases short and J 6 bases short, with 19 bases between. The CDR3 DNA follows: TGTGCCAGCACCATCACCGGACTTTTCTCCGAGCAGTACTTC. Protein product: CASTITGLFSEQYF. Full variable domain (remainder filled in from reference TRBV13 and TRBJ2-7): AAGVIQSPRHLIKEKRETATLKCYPIPRHDTVYWYQQGPGQDPQFLISFYEKMQSDKGSIPDRFSAQQFSDYHSELNMSSLELGDSALYFCASTITGLFSEQYFGPGTRLTVT.